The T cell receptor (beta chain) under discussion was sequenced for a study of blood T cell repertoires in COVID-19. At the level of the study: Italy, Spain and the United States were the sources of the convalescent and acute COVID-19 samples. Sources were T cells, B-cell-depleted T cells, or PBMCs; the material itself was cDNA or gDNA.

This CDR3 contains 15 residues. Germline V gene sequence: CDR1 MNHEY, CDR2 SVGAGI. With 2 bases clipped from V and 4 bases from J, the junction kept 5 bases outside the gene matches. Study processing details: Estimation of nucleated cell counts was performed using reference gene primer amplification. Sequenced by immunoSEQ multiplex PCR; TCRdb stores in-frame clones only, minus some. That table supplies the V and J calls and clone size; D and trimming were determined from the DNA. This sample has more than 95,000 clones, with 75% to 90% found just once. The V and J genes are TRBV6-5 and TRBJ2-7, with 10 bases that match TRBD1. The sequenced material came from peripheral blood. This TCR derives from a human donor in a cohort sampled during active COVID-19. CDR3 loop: CASSYQRQGAYEQYF. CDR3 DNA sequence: TGTGCCAGCAGTTACCAGAGACAGGGGGCGTACGAGCAGTACTTC.